The rows below give T cell receptor beta chains drawn from one sample of a study of CD8+ T cells in alopecia areata. Sequenced by immunoSEQ multiplex PCR; TCRdb stores in-frame clones only, minus some. The table has about 120,000 clones, roughly three fifths seen once. This specimen was CD4+ T cells sorted from blood, taken at week 24, from a patient treated with tofacitinib. The receptors were gathered from a human donor with alopecia areata. CDR3s include the opening cysteine and the closing phenylalanine or tryptophan. Fields, in order: J gene, D gene, V gene, clone size, CDR3 protein, CDR3 DNA. D genes are given only for firm matches. The listing skips clone size in some rows; elsewhere it reads once, few, many or a size class.

j_gene: TRBJ1-1
d_gene: .
v_gene: TRBV11-1
abundance: few
CDR3aa: CASSLRRGVNTEAFF
CDR3nt: TGTGCCAGCAGCTTACGTCGGGGGGTGAACACTGAAGCTTTCTTT

j_gene: TRBJ1-2
d_gene: .
v_gene: TRBV6-1
abundance: .
CDR3aa: CASSERQLHGYTF
CDR3nt: TGTGCCAGCAGTGAACGACAGCTTCATGGCTACACCTTC

j_gene: TRBJ1-5
d_gene: TRBD1
v_gene: TRBV7-2
abundance: .
CDR3aa: CASSYGTGGAGQPQHF
CDR3nt: TGTGCCAGCAGCTACGGGACAGGGGGCGCTGGGCAGCCCCAGCATTTT

j_gene: TRBJ2-6
d_gene: TRBD1
v_gene: TRBV6-5
abundance: .
CDR3aa: CASSIRGLGANVLTF
CDR3nt: TGTGCCAGCAGTATCAGGGGGCTCGGGGCCAACGTCCTGACTTTC

j_gene: TRBJ1-3
d_gene: TRBD1
v_gene: TRBV9
abundance: .
CDR3aa: CASSVDTGGSGNTIYF
CDR3nt: TGTGCCAGCAGCGTAGATACAGGGGGCTCTGGAAACACCATATATTTT

j_gene: TRBJ1-2
d_gene: .
v_gene: TRBV2
abundance: once
CDR3aa: CASSELREAGYTF
CDR3nt: TGTGCCAGCAGTGAACTAAGGGAGGCGGGCTACACCTTC

j_gene: TRBJ2-7
d_gene: .
v_gene: TRBV6-5
abundance: .
CDR3aa: CASSYPGTYEQYF
CDR3nt: TGTGCCAGCAGTTACCCGGGGACCTACGAGCAGTACTTC

j_gene: TRBJ1-2
d_gene: .
v_gene: TRBV19
abundance: .
CDR3aa: CASKTGSYGYTF
CDR3nt: TGTGCCAGTAAAACTGGGTCCTATGGCTACACCTTC

j_gene: TRBJ1-4
d_gene: .
v_gene: TRBV29-1
abundance: few
CDR3aa: CSVARGSNEKLFF
CDR3nt: TGCAGCGTTGCCCGGGGTTCCAATGAAAAACTGTTTTTT

j_gene: TRBJ1-2
d_gene: .
v_gene: TRBV9
abundance: .
CDR3aa: CASSDGNAYGYTF
CDR3nt: TGTGCCAGCAGTGATGGGAATGCCTATGGCTACACCTTC

j_gene: TRBJ1-2
d_gene: .
v_gene: TRBV7-2
abundance: .
CDR3aa: CASSFRRANGYTF
CDR3nt: TGTGCCAGCAGCTTCCGAAGGGCGAATGGCTACACCTTC

j_gene: TRBJ2-5
d_gene: .
v_gene: TRBV2
abundance: .
CDR3aa: CASRQETQYF
CDR3nt: TGTGCCAGCAGGCAAGAGACCCAGTACTTC

j_gene: TRBJ2-1
d_gene: .
v_gene: TRBV5-1
abundance: few
CDR3aa: CASSGSGANNEQFF
CDR3nt: TGCGCCAGCAGCGGGTCGGGGGCTAACAATGAGCAGTTCTTC

j_gene: TRBJ1-1
d_gene: .
v_gene: TRBV15
abundance: .
CDR3aa: CATSRERGPGHTEAFF
CDR3nt: TGTGCCACCAGCAGAGAGAGGGGCCCGGGGCACACTGAAGCTTTCTTT

j_gene: TRBJ2-3
d_gene: TRBD2
v_gene: TRBV5-1
abundance: .
CDR3aa: CASRLAANTDTQYF
CDR3nt: TGCGCCAGCCGACTAGCGGCGAACACAGATACGCAGTATTTT

j_gene: TRBJ2-1
d_gene: .
v_gene: TRBV4-1
abundance: .
CDR3aa: CASSQVDMGLTHNEQFF
CDR3nt: TGCGCCAGCAGCCAGGTAGACATGGGACTGACCCACAATGAGCAGTTCTTC

j_gene: TRBJ1-3
d_gene: TRBD1
v_gene: TRBV4-1
abundance: .
CDR3aa: CASSHSRQGGNTIYF
CDR3nt: TGCGCCAGCAGCCACTCTAGACAGGGGGGAAACACCATATATTTT

j_gene: TRBJ2-1
d_gene: .
v_gene: TRBV5-1
abundance: .
CDR3aa: CASSLERVKFF
CDR3nt: TGCGCCAGCAGCTTGGAGAGGGTAAAGTTCTTC

j_gene: TRBJ2-1
d_gene: TRBD1
v_gene: TRBV7-8
abundance: .
CDR3aa: CASSTRTGNEQFF
CDR3nt: TGTGCCAGCAGCACGAGGACAGGGAATGAGCAGTTCTTC

j_gene: TRBJ2-7
d_gene: .
v_gene: TRBV30
abundance: .
CDR3aa: CAWSRNPRGEQYF
CDR3nt: TGTGCCTGGTCCCGCAACCCCCGAGGGGAGCAGTACTTC

j_gene: TRBJ2-1
d_gene: .
v_gene: TRBV30
abundance: .
CDR3aa: CAWSISRLGEQFF
CDR3nt: TGTGCCTGGAGTATCTCCCGGTTGGGGGAGCAGTTCTTC

j_gene: TRBJ2-5
d_gene: TRBD1
v_gene: TRBV29-1
abundance: .
CDR3aa: CSVGTGGETQYF
CDR3nt: TGCAGCGTTGGTACAGGGGGCGAGACCCAGTACTTC

j_gene: TRBJ2-7
d_gene: TRBD2
v_gene: TRBV4-2
abundance: .
CDR3aa: CASSLSGGSYEQYF
CDR3nt: TGTGCCAGCAGCCTTAGCGGGGGCTCCTACGAGCAGTACTTC

j_gene: TRBJ2-7
d_gene: TRBD2
v_gene: TRBV27
abundance: few
CDR3aa: CASSSLRGAYEQYF
CDR3nt: TGTGCCAGCAGCTCCCTACGGGGGGCCTACGAGCAGTACTTC

j_gene: TRBJ2-5
d_gene: TRBD2
v_gene: TRBV7-9
abundance: .
CDR3aa: CASSYPLTSWETQYF
CDR3nt: TGTGCCAGCAGCTACCCCCTGACTAGCTGGGAGACCCAGTACTTC

j_gene: TRBJ1-1
d_gene: .
v_gene: TRBV25-1
abundance: .
CDR3aa: CASSEPGNTEAFF
CDR3nt: TGTGCCAGCAGTGAGCCCGGGAACACTGAAGCTTTCTTT

j_gene: TRBJ2-3
d_gene: .
v_gene: TRBV2
abundance: .
CDR3aa: CASRDLLENTDTQYF
CDR3nt: TGTGCCAGCAGGGATTTACTAGAGAACACAGATACGCAGTATTTT

j_gene: TRBJ2-1
d_gene: .
v_gene: TRBV5-1
abundance: .
CDR3aa: CASSLLGSSSYNEQFF
CDR3nt: TGCGCCAGCAGCTTGTTGGGGTCGAGCTCCTACAATGAGCAGTTCTTC

j_gene: TRBJ1-2
d_gene: .
v_gene: TRBV29-1
abundance: once
CDR3aa: CSVRASVGGYTF
CDR3nt: TGCAGCGTTCGCGCCTCGGTGGGGGGCTACACCTTC

j_gene: TRBJ2-5
d_gene: .
v_gene: TRBV5-6
abundance: .
CDR3aa: CASSHPGPETQYF
CDR3nt: TGTGCCAGCAGCCACCCCGGACCGGAGACCCAGTACTTC

j_gene: TRBJ2-3
d_gene: .
v_gene: TRBV5-4
abundance: .
CDR3aa: CASSLGGISTDTQYF
CDR3nt: TGTGCCAGCAGCTTGGGAGGGATCAGCACAGATACGCAGTATTTT

j_gene: TRBJ2-1
d_gene: TRBD2
v_gene: TRBV30
abundance: .
CDR3aa: CAWSVLSSGGYNEQFF
CDR3nt: TGTGCCTGGAGTGTATTGTCTAGCGGGGGCTACAATGAGCAGTTCTTC

j_gene: TRBJ1-1
d_gene: .
v_gene: TRBV2
abundance: .
CDR3aa: CASRSRENTEAFF
CDR3nt: TGTGCCAGCAGGAGTAGGGAGAACACTGAAGCTTTCTTT

j_gene: TRBJ2-6
d_gene: .
v_gene: TRBV11-1
abundance: few
CDR3aa: CASSLGEPVSGANVLTF
CDR3nt: TGTGCCAGCAGCTTAGGGGAGCCGGTCTCTGGGGCCAACGTCCTGACTTTC

j_gene: TRBJ2-5
d_gene: .
v_gene: TRBV29-1
abundance: once
CDR3aa: CSAEKETQYF
CDR3nt: TGCAGCGCCGAAAAAGAGACCCAGTACTTC

j_gene: TRBJ2-5
d_gene: TRBD2
v_gene: TRBV9
abundance: once
CDR3aa: CASSVGTSGAPGGQYF
CDR3nt: TGTGCCAGCAGCGTAGGGACTAGCGGGGCCCCAGGGGGCCAGTACTTC

j_gene: TRBJ2-4
d_gene: TRBD2
v_gene: TRBV7-2
abundance: .
CDR3aa: CASSPSGGANYIQYF
CDR3nt: TGTGCCAGCAGCCCTAGCGGGGGGGCCAATTACATTCAGTACTTC

j_gene: TRBJ2-5
d_gene: .
v_gene: TRBV30
abundance: .
CDR3aa: CAWSQTGNQETQYF
CDR3nt: TGTGCCTGGAGTCAAACCGGGAACCAAGAGACCCAGTACTTC

j_gene: TRBJ2-3
d_gene: .
v_gene: TRBV6-5
abundance: .
CDR3aa: CASSYTSPRGTDTQYF
CDR3nt: TGTGCCAGCAGTTACACTTCCCCCCGGGGCACAGATACGCAGTATTTT

j_gene: TRBJ1-2
d_gene: .
v_gene: TRBV25-1
abundance: once
CDR3aa: CASSEANENYGYTF
CDR3nt: TGTGCCAGCAGTGAAGCCAACGAAAACTATGGCTACACCTTC

j_gene: TRBJ2-2
d_gene: TRBD1
v_gene: TRBV29-1
abundance: .
CDR3aa: CSAQRTGGIGAGELFF
CDR3nt: TGCAGCGCCCAACGGACAGGGGGTATTGGTGCCGGGGAGCTGTTTTTT

j_gene: TRBJ2-5
d_gene: .
v_gene: TRBV7-9
abundance: .
CDR3aa: CASSLALSGRETQYF
CDR3nt: TGTGCCAGCAGCTTAGCCTTATCAGGGAGGGAGACCCAGTACTTC